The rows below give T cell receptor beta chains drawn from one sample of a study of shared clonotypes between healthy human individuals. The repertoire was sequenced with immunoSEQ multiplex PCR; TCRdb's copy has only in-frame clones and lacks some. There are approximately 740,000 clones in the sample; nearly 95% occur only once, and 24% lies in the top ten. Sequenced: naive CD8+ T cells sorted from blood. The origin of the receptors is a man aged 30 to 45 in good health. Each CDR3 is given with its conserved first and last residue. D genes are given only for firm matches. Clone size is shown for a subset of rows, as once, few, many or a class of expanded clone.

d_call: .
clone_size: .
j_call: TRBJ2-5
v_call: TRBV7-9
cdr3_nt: TGTGCCAGCAGCTTAGGGGACTCGAAAGAGACCCAGTACTTC
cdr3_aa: CASSLGDSKETQYF

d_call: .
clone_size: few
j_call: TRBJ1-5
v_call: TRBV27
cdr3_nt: TGTGCCAGCAGTACACGATCAGGGGCGCTTGGCAATCAGCCCCAGCATTTT
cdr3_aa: CASSTRSGALGNQPQHF

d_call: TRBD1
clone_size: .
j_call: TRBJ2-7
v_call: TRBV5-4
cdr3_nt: TGTGCCAGCAGCTTGGAACAGGGGGCGTTCGGGGACGAGCAGTACTTC
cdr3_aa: CASSLEQGAFGDEQYF

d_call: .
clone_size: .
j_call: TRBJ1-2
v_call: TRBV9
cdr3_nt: TGTGCCAGCAGCGTGGGATATGGCTACACCTTC
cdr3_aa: CASSVGYGYTF

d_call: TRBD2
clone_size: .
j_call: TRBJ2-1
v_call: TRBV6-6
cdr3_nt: TGTGCCAGCAGTGACACTAGCGGAGCCTACAATGAGCAGTTCTTC
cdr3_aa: CASSDTSGAYNEQFF

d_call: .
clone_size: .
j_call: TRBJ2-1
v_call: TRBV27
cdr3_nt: TGTGCCAGCAGATCGGGCGGGCCTTACAATGAGCAGTTCTTC
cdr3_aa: CASRSGGPYNEQFF

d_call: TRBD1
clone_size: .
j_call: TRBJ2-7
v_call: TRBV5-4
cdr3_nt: TGTGCCAGCAGCCATTGGACAGGGGGCGCCGAGCAGTACTTC
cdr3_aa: CASSHWTGGAEQYF

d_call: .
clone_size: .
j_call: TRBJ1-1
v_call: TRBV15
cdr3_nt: TGTGCCACCAGCAGAGATCAGGGATTGGGTGAAGCTTTCTTT
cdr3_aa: CATSRDQGLGEAFF

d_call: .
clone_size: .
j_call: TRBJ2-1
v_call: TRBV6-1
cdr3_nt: TGTGCCAGCAGTGAGGCCGGCCGGCAGTTCTTC
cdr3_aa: CASSEAGRQFF

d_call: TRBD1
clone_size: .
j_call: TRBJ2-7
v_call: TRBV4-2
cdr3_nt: TGTGCCAGCAGCCACCTCCTGAAAACAGGGGGTCCCTACGAGCAGTACTTC
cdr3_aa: CASSHLLKTGGPYEQYF

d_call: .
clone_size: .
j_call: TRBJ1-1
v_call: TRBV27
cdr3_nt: TGTGCCAGCAACTATGGGGGGGCCATGAACACTGAAGCTTTCTTT
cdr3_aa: CASNYGGAMNTEAFF

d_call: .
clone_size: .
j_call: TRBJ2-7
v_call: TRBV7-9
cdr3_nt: TGTGCCAGCAGCTTAATCCGGGGCCTTCTCGCCTACGAGCAGTACTTC
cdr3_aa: CASSLIRGLLAYEQYF

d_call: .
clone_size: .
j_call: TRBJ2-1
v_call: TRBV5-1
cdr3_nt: TGCGCCAGCAGCTTGGTATTGGGGGAGCTCCTAAATGAGCAGTTCTTC
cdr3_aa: CASSLVLGELLNEQFF

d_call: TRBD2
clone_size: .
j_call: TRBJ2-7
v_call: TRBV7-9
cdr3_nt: TGTGCCAGCAGCTCCCCCCTTATGACTAGCGGGCTCTACGAGCAGTACTTC
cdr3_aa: CASSSPLMTSGLYEQYF

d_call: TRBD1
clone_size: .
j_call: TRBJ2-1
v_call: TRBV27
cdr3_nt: TGTGCCAGCAGGTCCCGGGACAGGTTCAATGAGCAGTTCTTC
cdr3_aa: CASRSRDRFNEQFF

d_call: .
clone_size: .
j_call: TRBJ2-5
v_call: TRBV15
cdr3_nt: TGTGCCACCAGCAGTCTAGATACCCAGTACTTC
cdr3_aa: CATSSLDTQYF

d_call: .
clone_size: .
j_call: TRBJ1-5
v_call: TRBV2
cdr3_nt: TGTGCCAGCAGTCCTAGCCCAGGAAGCAATCAGCCCCAGCATTTT
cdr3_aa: CASSPSPGSNQPQHF

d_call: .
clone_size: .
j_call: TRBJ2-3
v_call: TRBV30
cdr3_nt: TGTGCCTGGAGTGCGGTGAACACAGATACGCAGTATTTT
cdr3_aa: CAWSAVNTDTQYF

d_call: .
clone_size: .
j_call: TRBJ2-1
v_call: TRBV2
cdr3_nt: TGTGCCAGCAGTCCCCCGCCGGGGGGCGACTACAATGAGCAGTTCTTC
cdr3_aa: CASSPPPGGDYNEQFF

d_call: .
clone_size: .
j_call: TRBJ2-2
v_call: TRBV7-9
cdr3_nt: TGTGCCAGCAGCTCCCGGGATGGGTACACCGGGGAGCTGTTTTTT
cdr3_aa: CASSSRDGYTGELFF

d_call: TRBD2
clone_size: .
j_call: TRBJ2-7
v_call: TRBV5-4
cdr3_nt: TGTGCCAGCAGCTTCAGTAGCGGGAGCTACGAGCAGTACTTC
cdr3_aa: CASSFSSGSYEQYF

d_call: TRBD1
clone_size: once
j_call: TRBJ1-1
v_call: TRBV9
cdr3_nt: TGTGCCAGCAGCCAAGACAGGGATGGGGCCACTGAAGCTTTCTTT
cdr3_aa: CASSQDRDGATEAFF

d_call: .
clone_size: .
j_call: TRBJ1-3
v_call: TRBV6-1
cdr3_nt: TGTGCCAGCAGTGCGAGGGGAAACACCATATATTTT
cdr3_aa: CASSARGNTIYF

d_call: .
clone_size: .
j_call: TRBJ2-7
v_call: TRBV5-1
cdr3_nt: TGCGCCAGCAGCTTGGCCCAAGGGCGCGAGCAGTACTTC
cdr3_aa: CASSLAQGREQYF

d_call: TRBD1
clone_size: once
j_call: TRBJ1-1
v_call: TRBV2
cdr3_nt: TGTGCCAGTAGGACAGGGCAGCGGGAAGCTTTCTTT
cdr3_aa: CASRTGQREAFF

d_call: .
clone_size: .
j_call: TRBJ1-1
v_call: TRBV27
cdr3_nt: TGTGCCAGCAGTTTAGGGGGGACCACTGAAGCTTTCTTT
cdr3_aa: CASSLGGTTEAFF

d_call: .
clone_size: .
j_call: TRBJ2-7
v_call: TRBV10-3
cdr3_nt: TGTGCCATCAGTGAAGGTGGGTCCGAGCAGTACTTC
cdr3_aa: CAISEGGSEQYF

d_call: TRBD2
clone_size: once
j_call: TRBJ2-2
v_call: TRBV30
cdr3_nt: TGTGCCTCTCCCCTACTGCGGGAGGACGGCACCGGGGAGCTGTTTTTT
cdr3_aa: CASPLLREDGTGELFF

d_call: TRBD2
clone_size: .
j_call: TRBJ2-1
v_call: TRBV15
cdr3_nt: TGTGCCACCAGCAGAGATCCTAGCGGGAGTGGTTCCTACAATGAGCAGTTCTTC
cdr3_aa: CATSRDPSGSGSYNEQFF

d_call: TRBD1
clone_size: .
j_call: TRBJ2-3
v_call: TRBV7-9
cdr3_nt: TGTGCCAGCAGCTTCTCCGGGACAGGGGGCTTCACAGATACGCAGTATTTT
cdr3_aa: CASSFSGTGGFTDTQYF

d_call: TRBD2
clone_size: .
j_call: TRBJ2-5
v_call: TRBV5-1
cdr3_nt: TGCGCCAGCAGCTTCTCCGGGAGGGAACAGACCCAGTACTTC
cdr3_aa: CASSFSGREQTQYF